This T cell receptor (beta chain) was obtained from a study of cytomegalovirus exposure and HLA in healthy donors. Study at large: Out of 150 million to 200 million T cells, an earlier analysis found 117 million unique TCR beta sequences in total.

Study-level findings and limits: Association of approximately 18,000 TCR beta sequences with HLA alleles was found at 0.05 false discovery rate in a later analysis.

A multiplex PCR was run with 60 Vbeta primers and 13 Jbeta primers. The protocol was immunoSEQ multiplex PCR, while the TCRdb copy is restricted to in-frame clones and leaves out a portion. The data contain around 170,000 clones, 75% to 90% of them singletons. The ends lost 1 base at V and 7 bases at J; junction bases unmatched: 8. The CDR3 spans 15 residues. CDR1 is SGHVS, CDR2 FNYEAQ, per germline. As regards this clone: Its antigen is unidentified.

What was sequenced was PBMCs. The source is a girl aged 10 to 17 in good health and CMV-seropositive. J is TRBJ2-7 and V is TRBV7-6, with TRBD2 identical over 9 bases. Here the CDR3 DNA reads TGTGCCAGCAGCTTAGTGGCGGGAGGGCCACAGGAGCAGTACTTC. It is translated as CASSLVAGGPQEQYF.